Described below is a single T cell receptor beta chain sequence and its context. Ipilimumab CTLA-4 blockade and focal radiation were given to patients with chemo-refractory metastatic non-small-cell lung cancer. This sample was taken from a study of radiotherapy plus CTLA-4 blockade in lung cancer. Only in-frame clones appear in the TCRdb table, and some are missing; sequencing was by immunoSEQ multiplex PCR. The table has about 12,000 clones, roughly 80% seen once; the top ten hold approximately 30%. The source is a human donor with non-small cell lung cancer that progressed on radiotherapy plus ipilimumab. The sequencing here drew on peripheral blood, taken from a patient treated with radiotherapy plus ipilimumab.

Here the CDR3 reads CASSQRTGSNYGYTF. The CDR3 coding sequence is TGTGCCAGTAGTCAACGGACAGGGTCTAACTATGGCTACACCTTC. This chain connects TRBV19 to TRBJ1-2; 8 bases are a match to TRBD1. This CDR3 spans 15 amino acids. Germline V gene sequence: CDR1 LNHDA, CDR2 SQIVND (reference sequence). Trimming cost V 5 bases and J 0 bases; bases outside gene matches: 5.